Listed below are T cell receptor beta chains from one sample, sequenced in a study of blood T cell repertoires in COVID-19. TCRdb's table, derived via immunoSEQ multiplex PCR, lists solely in-frame clones and lacks some. The sample records under 350,000 clones, roughly 85% being singletons. Specimen: PBMCs or T cells enriched from blood (not recorded which). The receptors originated from a woman aged 40 to 50 with acute COVID-19. Both conserved end residues are part of each CDR3. D genes are given only for firm matches. The size field is filled for only some rows; it gives once, few, many or a size class.

>TRBD1|-|TRBJ1-3|TRBV7-8
TGTGCCAGCAGCCGTACAGGGGTTGCTGGAAACACCATATATTTT
CASSRTGVAGNTIYF
>-|-|TRBJ1-1|TRBV2
TGTGCCACTCGCCAGGTGAACACTGAAGCTTTCTTT
CATRQVNTEAFF
>TRBD2|-|TRBJ2-3|TRBV7-6
TGTGCCAGCAGCTTAGGACTAGCGGGAGAGTTGGATACGCAGTATTTT
CASSLGLAGELDTQYF
>-|-|TRBJ1-1|TRBV12-3/TRBV12-4
TGTGCCAGCAGTTTATCGACTGAAGCTTTCTTT
CASSLSTEAFF
>TRBD2|once|TRBJ2-3|TRBV7-2
TGTGCCAGCAGCTTACTTGCCAAACCCCAGGGCCAGGCGGGGGGGCAGTATTTT
CASSLLAKPQGQAGGQYF
>-|few|TRBJ1-1|TRBV2
TGTGCCAGCAGTGCTACGTGGTTGAACACTGAAGCTTTCTTT
CASSATWLNTEAFF
>TRBD1|-|TRBJ1-6|TRBV28
TGTGCCAGCAGCACGGCGGCAGGGGGCGGATCCTATAATTCACCCCTCCACTTT
CASSTAAGGGSYNSPLHF
>TRBD1|-|TRBJ1-5|TRBV18
TGTGCCAGCTCACCAGAGGACAGGGTGTATCAGCCCCAGCATTTT
CASSPEDRVYQPQHF
>-|-|TRBJ1-1|TRBV27
TGTGCCAGCAGCCCATACTCACAGGGGAACACTGAAGCTTTCTTT
CASSPYSQGNTEAFF
>TRBD2|-|TRBJ2-3|TRBV7-2
TGTGCCAGCAGTTCGAAAAGCGGGGAGAGCACAGATACGCAGTATTTT
CASSSKSGESTDTQYF
>-|-|TRBJ2-7|TRBV6-5
TGTGCCAGCAGTAGTCGACAGTTCTACGAGCAGTACTTC
CASSSRQFYEQYF
>-|-|TRBJ1-4|TRBV20-1
TGCAGTGTACATTCTAATGAAAAACTGTTTTTT
CSVHSNEKLFF
>TRBD1|once|TRBJ2-1|TRBV28
TGTGCCAGCAGACCCGGGACAGGGGGCAATGAGCAGTTCTTC
CASRPGTGGNEQFF
>TRBD1|-|TRBJ2-7|TRBV7-9
TGTGCCAGCAGCTTAGCCCGGACAGGGGGTCTCTACGAGCAGTACTTC
CASSLARTGGLYEQYF
>-|-|TRBJ2-1|TRBV12-3/TRBV12-4
TGTGCCAGCAGTTTAACGGGGAATGAGCAGTTCTTC
CASSLTGNEQFF
>-|once|TRBJ1-1|TRBV19
TGTGCCAGTAGTATGCCTTTGGGAGGGGATAGCGCCACTGAAGCTTTCTTT
CASSMPLGGDSATEAFF
>-|-|TRBJ1-4|TRBV2
TGTGCCAGCAGGAACCGGGTAGGGGGTAATGAAAAACTGTTTTTT
CASRNRVGGNEKLFF
>-|-|TRBJ2-5|TRBV29-1
TGCAGCGTTGAAGCCCTATCCGAGACCCAGTACTTC
CSVEALSETQYF
>-|-|TRBJ1-5|TRBV7-2
TGTGCCAGCAGCTTAGTCAGGGTCAATCAGCCCCAGCATTTT
CASSLVRVNQPQHF
>-|-|TRBJ2-2|TRBV5-4
TGTGCCAGCAGCTTGGACTGGACTCTGTCCACCGGGGAGCTGTTTTTT
CASSLDWTLSTGELFF
>-|-|TRBJ2-7|TRBV24-1
TGTGCCACCAGCAACAACAGGGTCTTCGAGCAGTACTTC
CATSNNRVFEQYF
>TRBD1|-|TRBJ1-2|TRBV28
TGTGCCAGTGCGGACAGGGTTGACTATGGCTACACCTTC
CASADRVDYGYTF
>-|-|TRBJ2-2|TRBV7-2
TGTGCCAGCGGGGGGGGCCCCGGGGAGCTGTTTTTT
CASGGGPGELFF
>-|-|TRBJ2-7|TRBV7-8
TGTGCCAGCAGCCCCCGAGGGAGGGGGGGGTACGAGCAGTACTTC
CASSPRGRGGYEQYF
>TRBD1|-|TRBJ1-3|TRBV5-6
TGTGCCAGCAGCTTCGAACAGGGGAACTCTGGAAACACCATATATTTT
CASSFEQGNSGNTIYF
>-|-|TRBJ1-6|TRBV5-6
TGTGCCAGCAGCTCGATGTTTGGGGGGGGACCCCTCCACTTT
CASSSMFGGGPLHF
>-|-|TRBJ2-7|TRBV7-2
TGTGCCAGCAGCTTAGCGGAGGGGTTTTACGAGCAGTACTTC
CASSLAEGFYEQYF
>-|-|TRBJ1-4|TRBV9
TGTGCCAGCAGCGTAGGGAGGGAAGAAAAACTGTTTTTT
CASSVGREEKLFF
>-|-|TRBJ2-2|TRBV6-2/TRBV6-3
TGTGCCAGCAGTTGGTTGACAGGCAGGAACACCGGGGAGCTGTTTTTT
CASSWLTGRNTGELFF
>TRBD1|-|TRBJ2-7|TRBV5-1
TGCGCCAGCAGCACTTGGACAGGTAACGAGCAGTACTTC
CASSTWTGNEQYF
>TRBD2|-|TRBJ2-1|TRBV7-9
TGTGCCAGCAGCTTAGGGCGGGGGGAATACAATGAGCAGTTCTTC
CASSLGRGEYNEQFF
>-|-|TRBJ2-5|TRBV5-6
TGTGCCAGCAGCCCCAGGGATAAGACCCAGTACTTC
CASSPRDKTQYF
>-|-|TRBJ2-2|TRBV7-2
TGTGCCAGCAGCTTAGGTGCAGGGCCGGTCACCGGGGAGCTGTTTTTT
CASSLGAGPVTGELFF
>TRBD2|-|TRBJ2-1|TRBV4-2
TGTGCCAGCAGCCGGGGCGGGGGGTACAATGAGCAGTTCTTC
CASSRGGGYNEQFF
>-|-|TRBJ1-5|TRBV6-6
TGTGCCAGCAGTCCCCCCGGAATGAGGCTCACCAATCAGCCCCAGCATTTT
CASSPPGMRLTNQPQHF
>-|-|TRBJ1-4|TRBV28
TGTGCCAGCAGCCCCAATGACCTCGACAGATTACTGTTTTTT
CASSPNDLDRLLFF
>TRBD1|-|TRBJ1-4|TRBV7-2
TGTGCCAGCAGCCGGACAGGGGGGACTGAAAAACTGTTTTTT
CASSRTGGTEKLFF
>TRBD1|-|TRBJ2-7|TRBV13
TGTGCCAGCAGCCCCGGACAGGGTCCCTACGAGCAGTACTTC
CASSPGQGPYEQYF
>-|-|TRBJ1-1|TRBV6-2/TRBV6-3
TGTGCCAGCAGTTCAGGGGTGGACCTCGGCGGCACTGAAGCTTTCTTT
CASSSGVDLGGTEAFF
>TRBD1|-|TRBJ2-5|TRBV7-2
TGTGCCAGCAGCTTGGACAGGGGTCAAGAGACCCAGTACTTC
CASSLDRGQETQYF
>TRBD1|-|TRBJ1-4|TRBV5-1
TGCGCCAGGGAGGGAGAAAGGTCAGTTAGGACAGGGCCTGAAAAACTGTTTTTT
CAREGERSVRTGPEKLFF
>TRBD1|-|TRBJ2-4|TRBV19
TGTGCCAGTCAACCGGGACAGGGTTTTAACATTCAGTACTTC
CASQPGQGFNIQYF
>TRBD2|-|TRBJ2-7|TRBV3-1/TRBV3-2
TGTGCCAGCAGCCAGGCGACTAGCGGGTTCTACGAGCAGTACTTC
CASSQATSGFYEQYF
>-|-|TRBJ1-2|TRBV6-2/TRBV6-3
TGTGCCAGCAGCTCCGGGGACACCCCATACACCTTC
CASSSGDTPYTF
>TRBD1|once|TRBJ1-1|TRBV7-2
TGTGCCAGCAGCTTATGGGGACAGGGAAACACTGAAGCTTTCTTT
CASSLWGQGNTEAFF
>-|few|TRBJ2-7|TRBV6-5
TGTGCCAGCAGTTATTCTAGTGTCACCTACGAGCAGTACTTC
CASSYSSVTYEQYF
>-|-|TRBJ1-5|TRBV7-9
TGTGCCAGCAGCCCCGACAGTGGTAGCAATCAGCCCCAGCATTTT
CASSPDSGSNQPQHF
>TRBD2|-|TRBJ2-3|TRBV4-2
TGTGCCAGCAGCCAAGGGACTAGCGGGAGTGTGTTGGGGGATACGCAGTATTTT
CASSQGTSGSVLGDTQYF
>TRBD1|once|TRBJ1-1|TRBV3-1/TRBV3-2
TGTGCCAGCAGCCAAGATTGGGGGACAGGGGTGGCTGAAGCTTTCTTT
CASSQDWGTGVAEAFF
>TRBD1|-|TRBJ2-2|TRBV6-5
TGTGCCAGCACCCAGACAGGGGCGTCCACCGGGGAGCTGTTTTTT
CASTQTGASTGELFF
>TRBD2|once|TRBJ2-3|TRBV3-1/TRBV3-2
TGTGCCAGCAGCCGGCGGGGGGCAGATACGCAGTATTTT
CASSRRGADTQYF
>-|-|TRBJ2-2|TRBV28
TGTGCCAGCAGTATCGCCCGGACAGTCCCCGGGGAGCTGTTTTTT
CASSIARTVPGELFF